The source of this TCR beta chain is a study of PD-L1 blockade in urothelial cancer (dated by TCRdb to 2017 to 2019). Some background on the complete study: About 85% of the roughly 29 patients were identified as males with urothelial cancer of bladder origin, and a prior smoking history was reported by 18 of 29 patients. Pretreatment tumor samples and matched peripheral blood, collected serially before and after atezolizumab treatment, underwent TCR sequencing. Blood samples were analyzed 3 weeks after the start of treatment (second dose) and 6 weeks after the start of treatment. A median of around 150,000 T cells and 83,000 or so unique TCRs was obtained from blood samples, and a median clonality of around 0.08 was observed. Patients had an ECOG performance status of 0 or 1 and had received between 0 and 3 prior chemotherapy regimens. An exploratory multi-omic analysis was conducted of the somatic, immune and clinical correlates of response to PD-L1 blockade with atezolizumab in urothelial cancer. Nine patients reached durable clinical benefit, while some 19 patients did not. Pretreatment blood TCR-seq was available for 27 to 30 patients, at least one posttreatment blood collection was obtained for around 25 patients, and tumor TCR-seq was available for around 25 patients. In the same patients, pretreatment tumors underwent whole exome sequencing and RNA sequencing in addition to TCR sequencing. Durable clinical benefit meant progression-free survival longer than 6 months, and TCR features were also tested against progression-free and overall survival.

Interpreted using the paper, the time point label stands for: pretreatment peripheral blood. The Qiagen DNeasy Blood extraction kit was used to purify genomic DNA from total PBMCs and tumor samples. PBMCs were collected pretreatment and during treatment and were isolated and stored as previously described. This clone was recorded a few times. The clone's antigen remains unknown. Base qualities are missing; no much larger clone stands one base away. The germline V gene provides CDR1 KGHSH and CDR2 LQKENI. Trimmed from V: 3 bases; trimmed from J: 0 bases; junction bases lacking a gene match: 7. Including cysteine and phenylalanine, the CDR3 has 19 amino acids. The entry retains the CDR3 DNA only, 57 bases that are in frame from base 1. Synthetic TCR analog templates were spiked into each PCR so that absolute template abundance could be estimated from read counts. The immunoSEQ assay was used to amplify TCRbeta CDR3 regions from genomic DNA with bias-controlled V and J gene primers. Sequencing of rearranged TCRbeta segments was done at approximately 20X coverage. Under the source paper's analysis protocol: Sequencing errors were corrected by clustering, and CDR3s were annotated against IMGT so that V, D and J genes could be assigned. Only productive TCRbeta rearrangements were used in downstream analyses, excluding out-of-frame or stop-codon sequences. Clonality was calculated as one minus the Shannon entropy normalized by the log of the number of unique productive sequences. Fisher's exact test with Benjamini-Hochberg correction, at a threshold of adjusted p below 0.01, was used to find clones that differed between time points or between blood and tumor. In its TCRdb copy, this immuneACCESS table keeps in-frame sequences only and misses some clones. Where compared with another copy, unresolved V genes explain less than half of these, and the others have no known cause. That table gives V, J and clone size, and the DNA gave D and trimming. The sample table records tens of thousands of clones; approximately 90% of these occur just once. The top ten clones comprise more than 20% of the sample.

Points the paper makes about the study in general: Because the sample size was small (n ≈ 30) and many of the analyses were exploratory, the results are meant to be hypothesis-generating. Improved progression-free and overall survival was found to be associated with pretreatment peripheral blood TCR clonality below the median. Greater expansion of tumor-associated TCR clones in peripheral blood 3 weeks after the start of treatment was observed in patients with durable benefit (n of about 20, p = 0.022).

The sequence is built from TRBV18 and TRBJ2-1; TRBD2 aligns with 14 central bases. This specimen was PBMCs, taken around atezolizumab (anti-PD-L1) treatment. This clonotype was obtained from a donor aged 40 or over with urothelial cancer. The base sequence is TGTGCCAGCTCACCGGCAGGACTAGCGGGAGGAGGCTCCTACAATGAGCAGTTCTTC. Its product reads: CASSPAGLAGGGSYNEQFF.